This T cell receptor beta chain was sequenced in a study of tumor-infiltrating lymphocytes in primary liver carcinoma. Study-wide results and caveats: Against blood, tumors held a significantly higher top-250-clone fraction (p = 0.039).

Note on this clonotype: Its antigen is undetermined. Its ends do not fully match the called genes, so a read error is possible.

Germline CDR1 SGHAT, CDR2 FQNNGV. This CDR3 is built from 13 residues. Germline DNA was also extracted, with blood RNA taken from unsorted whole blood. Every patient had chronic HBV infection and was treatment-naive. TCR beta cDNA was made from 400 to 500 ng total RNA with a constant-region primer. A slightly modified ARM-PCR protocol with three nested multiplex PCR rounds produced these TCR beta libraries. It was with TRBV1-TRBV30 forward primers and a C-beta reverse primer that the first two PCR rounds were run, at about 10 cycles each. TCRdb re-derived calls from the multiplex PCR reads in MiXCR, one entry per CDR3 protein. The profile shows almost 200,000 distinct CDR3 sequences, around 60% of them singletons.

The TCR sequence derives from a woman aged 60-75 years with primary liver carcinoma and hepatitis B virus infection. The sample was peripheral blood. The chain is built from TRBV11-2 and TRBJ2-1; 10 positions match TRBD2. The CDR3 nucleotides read TGTGCCAGCAGCTGTACTAGCGGGGCAGAACAGCTCTTC. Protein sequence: CASSCTSGAEQLF.